A selection of T cell receptor beta chains follows, all from one sample in a study of cytotoxic CD8 clonotypes in ibrutinib-treated CLL. Data came from immunoSEQ multiplex PCR; TCRdb stores just in-frame clones and leaves some out. The sample lists around 310,000 clones, more than 65% occurring once. The material sequenced was PBMCs, taken before ibrutinib treatment. The receptors come from a human donor with chronic lymphocytic leukemia. Both conserved end residues are part of each CDR3. D genes are given only for firm matches.

v_gene,d_gene,len,CDR3aa
TRBV19,TRBD1,15,CASSWGQGASYEQYF
TRBV5-1,TRBD1,15,CASSLGGQGADEQFF
TRBV4-3,TRBD2,19,CASSHPTSGTTHSYNEQFF
TRBV9,NA,11,CATNGRDGYTF
TRBV15,TRBD2,19,CATSRDTRASGRAVNEQFF
TRBV10-3,TRBD1,12,CAIRGQEVGYTF
TRBV14,NA,15,CASSHGTIRTDTQYF
TRBV11-2,TRBD1,14,CASSNRDRDHGYTF
TRBV4-2,TRBD2,17,CASSQVGTSGKNNEQFF
TRBV27,TRBD2,16,CASSLLAFSSYNEQFF
TRBV5-1,TRBD1,13,CASSWGTGFEAFF
TRBV7-9,TRBD2,14,CASSSERGTGELFF
TRBV13,TRBD2,19,CASSLSGHVGLAGEVEQYF
TRBV19,TRBD1,14,CASTGQGNTDTQYF
TRBV9,TRBD1,15,CASSPGTVVLEKLFF
TRBV10-3,NA,12,CAISVQNYEQYF
TRBV21-1,NA,10,CGGSDTEAFF
TRBV19,NA,13,CASSRRQNYGYTF
TRBV9,NA,14,CASSVDSPNTEAFF
TRBV7-8,NA,14,CASSPTELNYGYTF
TRBV6-5,NA,14,CASSYSHPYNEQFF
TRBV7-6,NA,13,CASSSRVNTEAFF
TRBV19,NA,15,CASSIMTTGNQPQHF
TRBV9,NA,14,CASSVGRGSETQYF
TRBV5-1,TRBD1,14,CASSLGQGVDEQYF
TRBV27,NA,13,CASRSKGYSGYTF
TRBV7-8,NA,14,CASSLEYSNQPQHF
TRBV20-1,NA,10,CSARKETQYF
TRBV28,NA,17,CASSLLSGLTSTDTQYF
TRBV25-1,NA,13,CASSGVRPDTQYF
TRBV18,TRBD1,16,CASSPLRGSSGNTIYF
TRBV27,TRBD2,15,CASSLSFSSGNEQFF
TRBV14,NA,12,CASSRWVDTQYF
TRBV4-3,NA,15,CASSQAGVSYNEQFF
TRBV11-2,TRBD1,15,CASSLYPGGGDGYTF
TRBV9,NA,15,CASSAQGGSGYGYTF
TRBV5-4,NA,16,CASSLDSVSGANVLTF
TRBV5-1,TRBD1,15,CASSPARDRADEQYF
TRBV27,NA,15,CASSPSRVLSDTQYF
TRBV9,NA,16,CASSVDGSGRVYEQYF
TRBV7-2,TRBD1,14,CASSDRGPGYEQYF
TRBV4-3,TRBD1,17,CASSPSGTGGWGYGYTF
TRBV4-1,TRBD2,19,CASSQGALGTSGSIGELFF
TRBV27,NA,16,CASSPWAGSNTGELFF
TRBV10-3,TRBD2,12,CAISGLAREQFF
TRBV15,NA,14,CATRRWEIDNEQFF
TRBV5-1,TRBD1,14,CASSLLGQDYEQYF
TRBV4-2,NA,15,CASSQPDRENTEAFF
TRBV4-1,NA,15,CASSLSAGAQETQYF
TRBV7-2,NA,18,CASSYSVPRYLTNEKLFF
TRBV7-9,TRBD1,13,CASSGQGFYGYTF
TRBV28,TRBD1,14,CASSSGTVLYEQYF